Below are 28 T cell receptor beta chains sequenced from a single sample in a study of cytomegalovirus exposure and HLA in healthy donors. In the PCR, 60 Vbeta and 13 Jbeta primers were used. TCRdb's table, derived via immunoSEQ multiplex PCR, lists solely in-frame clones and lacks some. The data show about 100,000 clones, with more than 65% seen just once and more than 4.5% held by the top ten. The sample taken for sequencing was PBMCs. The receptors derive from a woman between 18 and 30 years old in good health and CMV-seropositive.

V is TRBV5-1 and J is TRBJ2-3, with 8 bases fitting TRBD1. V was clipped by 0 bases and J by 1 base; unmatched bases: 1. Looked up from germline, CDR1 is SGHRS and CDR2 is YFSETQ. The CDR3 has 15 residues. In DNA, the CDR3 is TGCGCCAGCAGCTTGGAGGACAGGGGCACAGATACGCAGTATTTT. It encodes CASSLEDRGTDTQYF.

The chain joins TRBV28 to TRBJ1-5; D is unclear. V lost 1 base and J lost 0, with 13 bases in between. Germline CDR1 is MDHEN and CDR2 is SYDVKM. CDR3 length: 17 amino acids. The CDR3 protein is CASSLSALGSSNQPQHF. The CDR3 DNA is TGTGCCAGCAGTTTATCGGCTTTAGGGAGTAGCAATCAGCCCCAGCATTTT.

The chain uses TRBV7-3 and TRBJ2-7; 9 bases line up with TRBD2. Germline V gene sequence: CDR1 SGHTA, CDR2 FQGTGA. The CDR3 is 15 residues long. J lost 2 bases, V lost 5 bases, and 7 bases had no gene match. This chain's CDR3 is CASSHGAGGTYEQYF. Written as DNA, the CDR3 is TGTGCCAGCAGCCACGGAGCGGGAGGTACCTACGAGCAGTACTTC.

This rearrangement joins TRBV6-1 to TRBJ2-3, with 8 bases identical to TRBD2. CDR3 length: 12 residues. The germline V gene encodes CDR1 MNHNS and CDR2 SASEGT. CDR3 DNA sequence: TGTGCAGCTAGCGGGAGCACAGATACGCAGTATTTT. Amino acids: CAASGSTDTQYF.

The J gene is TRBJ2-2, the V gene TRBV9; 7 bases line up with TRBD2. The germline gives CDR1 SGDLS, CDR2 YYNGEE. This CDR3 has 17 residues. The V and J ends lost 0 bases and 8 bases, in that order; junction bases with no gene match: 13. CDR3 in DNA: TGTGCCAGCAGCGTAGTGGCTAGCGGAGGGTTCGGAGGGGAGCTGTTTTTT. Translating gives CASSVVASGGFGGELFF.

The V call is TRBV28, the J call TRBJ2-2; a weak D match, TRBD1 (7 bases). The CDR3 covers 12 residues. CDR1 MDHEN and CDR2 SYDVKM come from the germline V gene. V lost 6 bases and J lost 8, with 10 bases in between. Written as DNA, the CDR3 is TGTGCCAGCAGACAGGGGAGGGGGGAGCTGTTTTTT. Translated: CASRQGRGELFF.

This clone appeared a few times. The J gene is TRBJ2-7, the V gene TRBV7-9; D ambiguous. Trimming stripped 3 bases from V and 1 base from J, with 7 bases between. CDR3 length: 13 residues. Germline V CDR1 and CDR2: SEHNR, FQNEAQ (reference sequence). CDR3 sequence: CASSFGSSYEQYF. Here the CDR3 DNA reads TGTGCCAGCAGCTTCGGTAGTTCCTACGAGCAGTACTTC.

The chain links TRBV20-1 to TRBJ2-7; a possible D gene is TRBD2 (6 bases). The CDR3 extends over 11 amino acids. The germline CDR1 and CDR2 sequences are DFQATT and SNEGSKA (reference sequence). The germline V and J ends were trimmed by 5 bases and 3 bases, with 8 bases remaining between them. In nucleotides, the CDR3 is TGCAGTGCTGGCGGGGACTACGAGCAGTACTTC. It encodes CSAGGDYEQYF.

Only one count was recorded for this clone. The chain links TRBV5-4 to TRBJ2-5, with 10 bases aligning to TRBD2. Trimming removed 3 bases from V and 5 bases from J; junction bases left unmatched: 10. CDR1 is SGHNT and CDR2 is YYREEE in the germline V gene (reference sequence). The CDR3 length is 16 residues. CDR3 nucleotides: TGTGCCAGCAGCTCCGCTAGCGGGAGTGGTCGGGAGACCCAGTACTTC. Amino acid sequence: CASSSASGSGRETQYF.

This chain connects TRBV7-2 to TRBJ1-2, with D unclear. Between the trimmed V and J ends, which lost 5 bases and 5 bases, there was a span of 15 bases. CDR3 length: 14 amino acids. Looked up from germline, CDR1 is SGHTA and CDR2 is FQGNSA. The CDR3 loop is CASSPTPGGYGYTF. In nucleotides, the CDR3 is TGTGCCAGCAGCCCCACCCCGGGCGGGTATGGCTACACCTTC.

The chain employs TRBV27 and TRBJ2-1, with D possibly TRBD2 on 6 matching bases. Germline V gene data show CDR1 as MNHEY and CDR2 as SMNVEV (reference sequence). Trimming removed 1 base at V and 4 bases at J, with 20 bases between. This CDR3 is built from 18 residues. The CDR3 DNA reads TGTGCCAGCAGTTTATGGTTGGTTGGGGGAGGATCGTACAATGAGCAGTTCTTC. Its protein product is CASSLWLVGGGSYNEQFF.

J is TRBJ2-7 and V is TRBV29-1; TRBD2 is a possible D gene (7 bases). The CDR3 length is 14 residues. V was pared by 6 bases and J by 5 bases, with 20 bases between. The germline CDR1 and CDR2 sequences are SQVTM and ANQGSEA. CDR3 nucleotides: TGCAGCGTGGGCCAGGATACGGGGGGCGACGAGCAGTACTTC. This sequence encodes CSVGQDTGGDEQYF.

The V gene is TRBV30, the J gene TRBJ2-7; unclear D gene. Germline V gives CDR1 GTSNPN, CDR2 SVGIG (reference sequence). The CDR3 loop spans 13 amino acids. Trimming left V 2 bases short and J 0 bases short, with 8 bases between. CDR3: CAWSYRNSYEQYF. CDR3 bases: TGTGCCTGGAGTTACAGAAACTCCTACGAGCAGTACTTC.

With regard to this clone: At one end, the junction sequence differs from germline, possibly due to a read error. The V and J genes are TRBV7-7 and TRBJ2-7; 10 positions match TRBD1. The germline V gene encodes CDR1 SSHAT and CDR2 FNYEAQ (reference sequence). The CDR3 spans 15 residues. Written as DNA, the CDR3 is TGTGCTAGCAGCTTAGGGACAGGGGACTCCTACGAGCAGTACTTC. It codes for CASSLGTGDSYEQYF.

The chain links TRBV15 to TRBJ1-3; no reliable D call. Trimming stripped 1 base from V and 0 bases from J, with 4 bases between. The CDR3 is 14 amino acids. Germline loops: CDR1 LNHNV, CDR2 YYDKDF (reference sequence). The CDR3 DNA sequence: TGTGCCACCAGCAGAGCCGTCTCTGGAAACACCATATATTTT. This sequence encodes CATSRAVSGNTIYF.

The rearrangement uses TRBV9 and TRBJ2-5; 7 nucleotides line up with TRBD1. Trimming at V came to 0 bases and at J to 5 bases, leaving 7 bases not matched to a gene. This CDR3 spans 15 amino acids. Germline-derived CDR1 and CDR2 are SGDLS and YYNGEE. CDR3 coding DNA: TGTGCCAGCAGCGTAGGACAGGGCGGTTTGGAGACCCAGTACTTC. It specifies CASSVGQGGLETQYF.

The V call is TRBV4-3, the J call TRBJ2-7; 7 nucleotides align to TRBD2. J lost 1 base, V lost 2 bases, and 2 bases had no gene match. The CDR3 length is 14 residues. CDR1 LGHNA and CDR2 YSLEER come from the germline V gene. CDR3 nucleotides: TGCGCCAGCAGCCAAAGGCGGGAGTCCTACGAGCAGTACTTC. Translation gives CASSQRRESYEQYF.

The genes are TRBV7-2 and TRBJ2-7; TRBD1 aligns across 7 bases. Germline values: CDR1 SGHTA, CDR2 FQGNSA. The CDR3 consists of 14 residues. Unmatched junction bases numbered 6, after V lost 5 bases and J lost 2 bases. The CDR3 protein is CASSMDRTTYEQYF. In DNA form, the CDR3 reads TGTGCCAGCAGCATGGACAGGACCACCTACGAGCAGTACTTC.

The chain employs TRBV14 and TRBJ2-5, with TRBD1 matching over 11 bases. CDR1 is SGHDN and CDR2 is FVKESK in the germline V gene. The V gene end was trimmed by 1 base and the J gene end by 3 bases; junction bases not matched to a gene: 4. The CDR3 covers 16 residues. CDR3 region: CASSQGGTGGKETQYF. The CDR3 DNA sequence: TGTGCCAGCAGCCAAGGGGGGACAGGGGGGAAAGAGACCCAGTACTTC. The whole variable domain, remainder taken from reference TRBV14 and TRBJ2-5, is EAGVTQFPSHSVIEKGQTVTLRCDPISGHDNLYWYRRVMGKEIKFLLHFVKESKQDESGMPNNRFLAERTGGTYSTLKVQPAELEDSGVYFCASSQGGTGGKETQYFGPGTRLLVL.

The CDR3 DNA sequence: TGTGCCAGCAGCCCAGGACAGGGGGCAGGAGATACGCAGTATTTT. Protein sequence: CASSPGQGAGDTQYF. The genes are TRBV7-7 and TRBJ2-3, with 11 bases matching TRBD1. CDR3 length: 15 amino acids. Germline V gene sequence: CDR1 SSHAT, CDR2 FNYEAQ (reference sequence). Trimming took 5 bases from V and 5 from J; bases not matched to a gene: 6. Together with reference TRBV7-7 and TRBJ2-3, the CDR3 gives the full variable domain: GAGVSQSPRYKVTKRGQDVTLRCDPISSHATLYWYQQALGQGPEFLTYFNYEAQPDKSGLPSDRFSAERPEGSISTLTIQRTEQRDSAMYRCASSPGQGAGDTQYFGPGTRLTVL.

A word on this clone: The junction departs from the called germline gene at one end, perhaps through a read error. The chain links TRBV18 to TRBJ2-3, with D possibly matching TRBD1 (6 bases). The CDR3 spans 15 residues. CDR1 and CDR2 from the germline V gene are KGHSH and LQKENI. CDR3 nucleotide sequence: TGTGCCAGCCCACCTCCGGGGACACACACAGATACGCAGTATTTT. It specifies CASPPPGTHTDTQYF.

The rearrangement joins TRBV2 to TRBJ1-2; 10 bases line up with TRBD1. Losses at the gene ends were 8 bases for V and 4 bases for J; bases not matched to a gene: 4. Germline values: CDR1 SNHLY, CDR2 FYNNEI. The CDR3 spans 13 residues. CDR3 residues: CASGTGVPYGYTF. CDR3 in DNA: TGTGCCAGCGGGACAGGGGTTCCCTATGGCTACACCTTC.

The CDR3 sequence: CATQRQGGTEAFF. For the CDR3, the DNA is TGTGCCACCCAGAGACAGGGCGGCACTGAAGCTTTCTTT. The chain couples TRBV10-3 to TRBJ1-1, with TRBD1 matching 7 bases. CDR3 length equals 13 residues. The ends lost 10 bases at V and 4 bases at J; junction bases unmatched: 9. From germline, CDR1 is ENHRY and CDR2 SYGVKD.

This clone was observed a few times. This CDR3 reads CASSQPGQGAFEQYF. As DNA, the CDR3 is TGCGCCAGCAGTCAGCCCGGACAGGGGGCCTTCGAGCAGTACTTC. The chain links TRBV5-1 to TRBJ2-7, with TRBD1 matching 11 bases. Germline CDR1 SGHRS, CDR2 YFSETQ. There are 15 residues in the CDR3. V shed 5 bases and J 6 bases; nucleotides not matched to a gene: 10.

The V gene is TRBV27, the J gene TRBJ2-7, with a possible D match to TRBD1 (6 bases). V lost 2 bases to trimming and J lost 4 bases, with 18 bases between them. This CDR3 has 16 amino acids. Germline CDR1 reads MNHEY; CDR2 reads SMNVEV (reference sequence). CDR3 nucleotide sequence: TGTGCCAGCAGTTTAGCAATAGCGACAGGTCTTTACGAGCAGTACTTC. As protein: CASSLAIATGLYEQYF.

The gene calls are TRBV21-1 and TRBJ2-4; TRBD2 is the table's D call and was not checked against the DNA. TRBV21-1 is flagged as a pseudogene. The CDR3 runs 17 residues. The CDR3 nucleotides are TGTGCCAGCAGCAGACGGACTAGCGGGAGGCCGAAAAACATTCAGTACTTC. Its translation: CASSRRTSGRPKNIQYF.

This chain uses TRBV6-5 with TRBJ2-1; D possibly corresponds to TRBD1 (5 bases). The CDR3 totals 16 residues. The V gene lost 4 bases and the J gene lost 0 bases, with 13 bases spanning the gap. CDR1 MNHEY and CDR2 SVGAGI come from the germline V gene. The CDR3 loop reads CASSSIGANSYNEQFF. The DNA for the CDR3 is TGTGCCAGCAGTTCCATAGGGGCGAACTCCTACAATGAGCAGTTCTTC.

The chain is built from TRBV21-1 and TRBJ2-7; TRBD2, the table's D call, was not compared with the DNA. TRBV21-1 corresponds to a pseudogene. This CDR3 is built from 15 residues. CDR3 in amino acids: CASSKGLLSSYEQYF. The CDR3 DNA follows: TGTGCCAGCAGCAAGGGACTATTAAGCTCCTACGAGCAGTACTTC.